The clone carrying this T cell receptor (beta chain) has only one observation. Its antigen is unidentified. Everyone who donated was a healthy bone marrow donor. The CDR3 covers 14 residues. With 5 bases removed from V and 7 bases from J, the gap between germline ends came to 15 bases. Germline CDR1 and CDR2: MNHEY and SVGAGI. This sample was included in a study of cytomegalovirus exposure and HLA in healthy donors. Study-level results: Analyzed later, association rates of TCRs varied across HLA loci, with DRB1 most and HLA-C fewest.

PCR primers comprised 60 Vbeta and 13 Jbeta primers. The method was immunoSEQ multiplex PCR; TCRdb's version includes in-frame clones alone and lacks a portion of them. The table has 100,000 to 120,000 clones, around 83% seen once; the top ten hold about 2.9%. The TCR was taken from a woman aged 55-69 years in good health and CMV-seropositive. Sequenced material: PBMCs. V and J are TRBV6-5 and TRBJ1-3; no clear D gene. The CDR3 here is CASSRDIRANTIYF. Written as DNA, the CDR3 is TGTGCCAGCAGTCGGGATATAAGAGCGAACACCATATATTTT.